Listed below are T cell receptor beta chains from one sample, sequenced in a study of cytomegalovirus exposure and HLA in healthy donors. Measured with immunoSEQ multiplex PCR; TCRdb has only the in-frame clones, and not every one. The data show around 100,000 clones, around 80% seen once. Sequenced material: PBMCs. These TCRs come from a male donor in good health and CMV-seropositive. Each CDR3 is given with its conserved first and last residue. A D gene is named only where the DNA matches it firmly. Clone size appears in some rows only: once, few, many, or a class for an expanded clone.

CDR3 DNA,CDR3 protein,D gene,V gene,J gene,clone size
TGTGCCAGCAGTGAACTCGCAGGGGGAAGCGGCTACACCTTC,CASSELAGGSGYTF,TRBD1,TRBV6-1,TRBJ1-2,NA
TGTGCCAGCACTAATGCCCCAGCGGGAGTCGGAGAGACCCAGTACTTC,CASTNAPAGVGETQYF,TRBD2,TRBV7-2,TRBJ2-5,NA
TGTGCCAGCAGCCGGCGGAATGGAGAGACCCAGTACTTC,CASSRRNGETQYF,NA,TRBV11-3,TRBJ2-5,NA
TGTGCCAGTACCAACCGAGGACTCACGCCCCAGCATTTT,CASTNRGLTPQHF,NA,TRBV19,TRBJ1-5,NA
TGTGCCAGCAGTGTTTTAACACCCACCGAAGCTTTCTTT,CASSVLTPTEAFF,NA,TRBV2,TRBJ1-1,NA
TGTGCCAGCAGTTCACCCCTCCGGACCGGAGGACGTTCGAGTTCCGAGCTCACTGAAGCTTTCTTT,CASSSPLRTGGRSSSELTEAFF,NA,TRBV27,TRBJ1-1,NA
TGTGCCACCAGCTCCCACATAGTTACACAGGGTAAAGCTTTCTTT,CATSSHIVTQGKAFF,NA,TRBV15,TRBJ1-1,NA
TGTGCCAGCAGCTCCCACAGGGCCCCGGCCTACGAGCAGTACTTC,CASSSHRAPAYEQYF,NA,TRBV7-9,TRBJ2-7,NA
TGTGCCAGCAGCTTGACGTCTCAGGGGGCTAGCGGAGACGAGCAGTACTTC,CASSLTSQGASGDEQYF,NA,TRBV5-6,TRBJ2-7,NA
TGTGCCAGCAGCTTAGGACTAGGAGAGACCCAGTACTTC,CASSLGLGETQYF,NA,TRBV7-9,TRBJ2-5,once
TGTGCCTGGAGTCAAGGACAGGGGGGGAAAGAGACCCAGTACTTC,CAWSQGQGGKETQYF,TRBD1,TRBV30,TRBJ2-5,NA
TGTGCCAGCTCACCAGCGGGACAGGCCTCCAATCAGCCCCAGCATTTT,CASSPAGQASNQPQHF,TRBD1,TRBV18,TRBJ1-5,few
TGTGCCAGCAGTGAATTGTCAGGGGGAAATCAGCCCCAGCATTTT,CASSELSGGNQPQHF,TRBD1,TRBV6-1,TRBJ1-5,few
TGTGCCAGCAGCACTGGACTAGACGCCCAGGGTACGCAGTATTTT,CASSTGLDAQGTQYF,TRBD2,TRBV5-4,TRBJ2-3,NA
TGTGCCAGTACCCGGGGGGATACGCAGTATTTT,CASTRGDTQYF,NA,TRBV2,TRBJ2-3,NA
TGTGCCACAAAACCGGACAGGGGCTACGAGCAGTACTTC,CATKPDRGYEQYF,TRBD1,TRBV19,TRBJ2-7,NA
TGTGCCAGCAGTGAAGACAGGGCTGGGAATTCACCCCTCCACTTT,CASSEDRAGNSPLHF,NA,TRBV6-1,TRBJ1-6,NA
TGTGCCAGCAGCGCAAGCGGGATAGATACGCAGTATTTT,CASSASGIDTQYF,TRBD2,TRBV6-1,TRBJ2-3,NA
TGCGCCAGCAGCCGGGGGGGGTTAGCGGGAGGCCGGTCCTACGAGCAGTACTTC,CASSRGGLAGGRSYEQYF,TRBD2,TRBV5-1,TRBJ2-7,NA
TGCGCCAGCAGCCTTCTGGGGGGTAGCAATCAGCCCCAGCATTTT,CASSLLGGSNQPQHF,NA,TRBV5-1,TRBJ1-5,NA
TGTGCCAGCAGTTTATTATCGGACAGGGGCACCGGGGAGCTGTTTTTT,CASSLLSDRGTGELFF,TRBD1,TRBV28,TRBJ2-2,NA
TGTGCCAGCAGTGAACGGGGGGGTAGCAATCAGCCCCAGCATTTT,CASSERGGSNQPQHF,NA,TRBV6-1,TRBJ1-5,NA
TGTGCCTGGAGTCTTAGAGCCGCAGGGCCCTATGGCTACACCTTC,CAWSLRAAGPYGYTF,NA,TRBV30,TRBJ1-2,NA